This TCR beta chain appears in the sequencing data of a study of sequential checkpoint blockade in melanoma. As for the study in general: First-line arms were nivolumab then ipilimumab, or the reverse, randomized 1:1. Regarding the study as a whole: About 30 times likelier clinical benefit followed increased tumor T-cell fraction and clonality.

This clone was counted many times. No antigen is known for it. This sample's treatment: randomized to nivolumab then ipilimumab (arm A) or the reverse (arm B). DNA-damaging chemotherapy had not been given to any patient beforehand. Generated by immunoSEQ multiplex PCR, the TCRdb table keeps only in-frame clones and is missing some. The sample records more than 2,000 clones, more than 20% being singletons. This clonotype originated in a human donor with melanoma. Sequenced here: tumor tissue (inferred from file names), sampled from a patient given nivolumab and ipilimumab in sequence.

The CDR3 spells CAPGQVMAGELFF. CDR3 in DNA: TGTGCCCCAGGCCAGGTGATGGCCGGGGAGCTGTTTTTT. The V gene is TRBV7-2, the J gene TRBJ2-2; D uncertain. V lost 11 bases to trimming and J lost 6 bases, with 16 bases between them. The germline V gene has CDR1 SGHTA and CDR2 FQGNSA. The CDR3 length is 13 residues.